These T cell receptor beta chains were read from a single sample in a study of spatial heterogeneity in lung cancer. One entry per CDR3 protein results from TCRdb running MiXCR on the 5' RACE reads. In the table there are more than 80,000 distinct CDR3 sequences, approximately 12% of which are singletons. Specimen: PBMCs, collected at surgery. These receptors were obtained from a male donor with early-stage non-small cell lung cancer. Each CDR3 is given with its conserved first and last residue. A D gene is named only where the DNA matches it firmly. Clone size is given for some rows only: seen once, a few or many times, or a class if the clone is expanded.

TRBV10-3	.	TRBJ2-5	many	TGTGCCATCAGTGAGTCGACCGGGACTGAGACCCAGTACTTC	CAISESTGTETQYF
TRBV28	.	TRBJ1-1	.	TGTGCCAGCAGTTCCCCGGGACACCCGAACACTGAAGCTTTCTTT	CASSSPGHPNTEAFF
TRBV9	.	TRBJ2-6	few	TGTGCCAGCAGCGTAGCTACCTTCTCTGGGGCCAACGTCCTGACTTTC	CASSVATFSGANVLTF
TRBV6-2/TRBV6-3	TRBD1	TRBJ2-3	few	TGTGCCAGCCACCGAGGGGGCGCATCAGATACGCAGTATTTT	CASHRGGASDTQYF
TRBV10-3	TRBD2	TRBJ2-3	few	TGTGCCACCGAGGCTAGCGGGGGGGCCGTAGATACGCAGTATTTT	CATEASGGAVDTQYF
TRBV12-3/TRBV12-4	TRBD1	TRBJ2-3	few	TGTGCCAGCAGTTTGCGACAGGGGCGCACAGATACGCAGTATTTT	CASSLRQGRTDTQYF
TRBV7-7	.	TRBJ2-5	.	TGTGCTAGCAGCCGCGCCCCGGGCGGCCTAGATTGGACCCAGTACTTC	CASSRAPGGLDWTQYF
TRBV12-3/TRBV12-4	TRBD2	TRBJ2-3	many	TGTGCCAGCAGCCAGACTAGCGGGAAGGCAGATACGCAGTATTTT	CASSQTSGKADTQYF
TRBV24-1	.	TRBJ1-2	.	TGTGCCACCAGTGATCCAGGGCCCAGCGGGCCCTATGGCTACACCTTC	CATSDPGPSGPYGYTF
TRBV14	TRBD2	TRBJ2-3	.	TGTGCCAGCAGGGCCGGGACTAGCGACCCAGATACGCAGTATTTT	CASRAGTSDPDTQYF
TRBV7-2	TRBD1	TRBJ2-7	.	TGTGCCAGCAGCTTGGGACAGGCGAACTACGAGCAGTACTTC	CASSLGQANYEQYF
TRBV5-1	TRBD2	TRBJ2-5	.	TGCGCCAGCAGCTTGGGGGTCGGGAGGGCCGGAGAGACCCAGTACTTC	CASSLGVGRAGETQYF
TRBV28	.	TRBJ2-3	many	TGTGCCAGCAATTGGGCCGGAGGCACAGATACGCAGTATTTT	CASNWAGGTDTQYF
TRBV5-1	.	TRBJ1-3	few	TGCGCCAGCACCTTTCTCCAGGTGCAGGATACGGACTCTGGAAACACCATATATTTT	CASTFLQVQDTDSGNTIYF
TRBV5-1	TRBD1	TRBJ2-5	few	TGCGCCAGCAGAGCTGGGGACAGGGGATCCCAAGAGACCCAGTACTTC	CASRAGDRGSQETQYF
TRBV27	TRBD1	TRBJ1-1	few	TGTGCCAGCAGTTTCATAACAGGGGGGGATACTGAAGCTTTCTTT	CASSFITGGDTEAFF
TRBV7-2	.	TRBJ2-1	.	TGTGCCAGCAGCTTAGTCGCTGGTGACTTGCGCATGTTACATGAGCAGTTCTTC	CASSLVAGDLRMLHEQFF
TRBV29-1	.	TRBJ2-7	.	TGCAGCGTGTGGGAGGACGAGCAGTACTTC	CSVWEDEQYF
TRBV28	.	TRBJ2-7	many	TGTGCCAGCAGTTTGCAAGGACAGACCTCGGCCTACGAGCAGTACTTC	CASSLQGQTSAYEQYF
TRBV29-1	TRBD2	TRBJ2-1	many	TGCAGCGTGGGGGAAGGGGGACTAGCGGGACCCCGGGAGCAGTTCTTC	CSVGEGGLAGPREQFF
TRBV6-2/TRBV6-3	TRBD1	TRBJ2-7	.	TGTGCCAGCAGTTACCAAACACAGGGGGCTGACGAGCAGTACTTC	CASSYQTQGADEQYF
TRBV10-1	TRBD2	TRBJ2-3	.	TGCGCCAGCAGTCCGGGACTAGCGTTAGATACGCAGTATTTT	CASSPGLALDTQYF
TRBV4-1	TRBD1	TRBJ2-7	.	TGCGCCAGCAGCCTCGGGCCCGGGGGACAGGGGGCGCGGGAGCAGTACTTC	CASSLGPGGQGAREQYF
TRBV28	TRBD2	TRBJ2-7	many	TGTGCCAGCAGTTTACGGGGACTAGCGGGAGGAGCATACGAGCAGTACTTC	CASSLRGLAGGAYEQYF
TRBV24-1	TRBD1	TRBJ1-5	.	TGTGCCACCAGTGACCCTGGGACAGGGGAGGCTCAGCCCCAGCATTTT	CATSDPGTGEAQPQHF
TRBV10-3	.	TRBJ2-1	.	TGTGCCATCAGTGAGGCGGGGAAATCCTACAATGAGCAGTTCTTC	CAISEAGKSYNEQFF
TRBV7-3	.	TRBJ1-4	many	TGTGCCAGCAGCCCGCAGGGCGAAACGAATGAAAAACTGTTTTTT	CASSPQGETNEKLFF
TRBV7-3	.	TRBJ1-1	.	TGTGCCAGCAGCTCTCAGACAGCCCCGGACACTGAAGCTTTCTTT	CASSSQTAPDTEAFF
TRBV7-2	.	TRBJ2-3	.	TGTGCCAGCAGCTTAATCGGGGAGGCAGATACGCAGTATTTT	CASSLIGEADTQYF
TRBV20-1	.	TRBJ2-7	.	TGCAGTGCTAGTCCCCGGGGTTTCGAGCAGTACTTC	CSASPRGFEQYF
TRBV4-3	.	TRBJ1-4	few	TGCGCCAGCAGCCAAGGCGACAATACTAAGGGGGAACTGTTTTTT	CASSQGDNTKGELFF
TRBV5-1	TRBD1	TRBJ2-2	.	TGCGCCAGCAGCCCGGAACTAGGACAGGGGCACACCGGGGAGCTGTTTTTT	CASSPELGQGHTGELFF
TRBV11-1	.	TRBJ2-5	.	TGTGCCAGCACCAATAGTTGGGAGACCCAGTACTTC	CASTNSWETQYF